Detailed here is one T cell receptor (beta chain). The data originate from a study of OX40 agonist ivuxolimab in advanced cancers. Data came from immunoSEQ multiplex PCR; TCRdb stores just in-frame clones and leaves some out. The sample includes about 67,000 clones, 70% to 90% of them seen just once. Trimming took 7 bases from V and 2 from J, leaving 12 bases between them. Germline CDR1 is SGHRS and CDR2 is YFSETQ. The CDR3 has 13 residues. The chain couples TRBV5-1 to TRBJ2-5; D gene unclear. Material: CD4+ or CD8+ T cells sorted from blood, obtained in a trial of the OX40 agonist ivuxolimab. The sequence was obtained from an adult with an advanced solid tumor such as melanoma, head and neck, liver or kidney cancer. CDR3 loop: CASCRYEQETQYF. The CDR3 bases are TGCGCCAGCTGTCGGTACGAACAAGAGACCCAGTACTTC. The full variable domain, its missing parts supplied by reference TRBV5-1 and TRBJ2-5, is KAGVTQTPRYLIKTRGQQVTLSCSPISGHRSVSWYQQTPGQGLQFLFEYFSETQRNKGNFPGRFSGRQFSNSRSEMNVSTLELGDSALYLCASCRYEQETQYFGPGTRLLVL.